Presented here are 11 T cell receptor beta chains from one specimen sequenced in a study of Tregs in tolerant kidney transplant recipients. Profiled with immunoSEQ multiplex PCR; TCRdb holds only in-frame clones, not every one. In the table there are roughly 16,000 clones, over 75% of which are singletons. The material sequenced was Tregs from blood, taken before the transplant. The receptor set was obtained from a human donor who received a combined kidney and bone marrow transplant.

CDR3 coding DNA: TGTGCCAGCAGCCTACCTTTTGGCGGGTGGGAAAGTGATACGCAGTATTTT. Its protein is CASSLPFGGWESDTQYF. This sequence joins TRBV7-9 and TRBJ2-3, with D possibly matching TRBD2 (5 bases). This CDR3 comprises 17 residues. Trimming pared 5 bases from V and 6 bases from J, leaving 24 bases between. Per germline, CDR1 SEHNR and CDR2 FQNEAQ (reference sequence).

This clone was seen a single time. This chain joins TRBV11-2 and TRBJ2-1; D is perhaps TRBD2 (5 bases). The CDR3 totals 16 residues. V shed 2 bases and J shed 5 bases, with 16 bases lying between them. The germline gives CDR1 SGHAT, CDR2 FQNNGV. CDR3 protein: CASSLPSPLKDNEQFF. As DNA, the CDR3 is TGTGCCAGCAGCTTACCTAGCCCCCTTAAGGACAATGAGCAGTTCTTC.

This rearrangement joins TRBV6-6 to TRBJ1-1; tentatively, D is TRBD1 (6 bases). This CDR3 has 12 amino acids. V lost 2 bases, J lost 7 bases, and 8 bases lay in between. Germline V lookup: CDR1 MNHNY, CDR2 SVGAGI (reference sequence). CDR3: CASSYPQGEAFF. The DNA of the CDR3 is TGTGCCAGCAGTTACCCACAGGGTGAAGCTTTCTTT.

The gene calls are TRBV23-1 and TRBJ2-7; TRBD2 is a possible D gene (5 bases). TRBV23-1 falls under the ORF class, with uncertain function. V lost 2 bases and J 0 bases, leaving 17 bases between the germline ends. CDR3 length: 17 amino acids. The DNA for the CDR3 is TGCGCCAGCAGTCAAGGGGAGCTGAGCCTTAGCTCCTACGAGCAGTACTTC. Its translation: CASSQGELSLSSYEQYF.

This clone showed up just a few times. This chain joins TRBV19 and TRBJ2-2, with TRBD2 as a possible D gene (5 bases). Germline V lookup: CDR1 LNHDA, CDR2 SQIVND (reference sequence). Trimming took off 9 bases at V and 4 bases at J, with 12 bases between the two ends. The CDR3 contains 13 residues. The CDR3 nucleotides are TGTGCCAGGGAACTAGTGAGCACCGGGGAGCTGTTTTTT. Its translation is CARELVSTGELFF.

The chain carries TRBV25-1 and TRBJ1-5; D is unclear. The V gene's germline CDR1 is MGHDK and CDR2 SYGVNS. The CDR3 has 12 residues. Deletions cut 6 bases from V and 3 bases from J, with 6 bases between. The CDR3 bases are TGTGCCAGCAGGGCACCCAATCAGCCCCAGCATTTT. Translating gives CASRAPNQPQHF.

With regard to this clone: At one of its ends the junction is not consistent with the germline gene, which may arise from a read error. The V and J genes are TRBV9 and TRBJ2-1, with TRBD2 as a possible D gene (7 bases). Germline V gives CDR1 SGDLS, CDR2 YYNGEE. The CDR3 totals 16 residues. Here the CDR3 DNA reads TGTGCCAGCACCCCAGAAAGGGGCGGGGGCTACGATGAGCAGTTCTTC. Its translation: CASTPERGGGYDEQFF.

This clone was detected once. The gene calls are TRBV25-1 and TRBJ2-5; no clear D gene. The length of the CDR3 is 16 residues. The germline V and J ends were trimmed by 1 base and 3 bases, with 15 bases remaining between them. From germline, CDR1 is MGHDK and CDR2 SYGVNS. The CDR3 spells CASSEWIALWEETQYF. CDR3 sequence (DNA): TGTGCCAGCAGTGAATGGATAGCCCTGTGGGAAGAGACCCAGTACTTC.

The chain links TRBV7-2 to TRBJ1-2; 9 bases align to TRBD1. V shed 5 bases and J 5 bases; nucleotides not matched to a gene: 9. CDR3 size: 15 residues. Germline loops: CDR1 SGHTA, CDR2 FQGNSA. The CDR3 loop reads CASSPGQGRVYGYTF. As DNA, the CDR3 is TGTGCCAGCAGCCCTGGACAGGGGCGGGTTTATGGCTACACCTTC.

The chain uses TRBV19 and TRBJ1-3; perhaps TRBD1 as D (6 bases). The CDR3 runs 16 residues. Germline values: CDR1 LNHDA, CDR2 SQIVND (reference sequence). Trimming shortened V by 6 bases and J by 0 bases, and 15 bases separated the two germline ends. CDR3 protein: CASRDGQLFSGNTIYF. The CDR3 DNA reads TGTGCCAGTAGGGATGGACAGCTCTTCTCTGGAAACACCATATATTTT.

The V call is TRBV10-3, the J call TRBJ1-4, with D possibly being TRBD1 (5 bases). The CDR3 has 15 amino acids. Germline assignment: CDR1 ENHRY and CDR2 SYGVKD. Trimming stripped 3 bases from V and 2 bases from J, with 10 bases between. For the CDR3, the DNA is TGTGCCATCAGTGACCCCGGGGGTACTAATGAAAAACTGTTTTTT. It specifies CAISDPGGTNEKLFF.